This T cell receptor beta chain was found in a study of T cells after yellow fever vaccination. Study as a whole: SMART-Seq v4 Ultra Low Input handled preparation of low-cell-number fractions. Regarding the study as a whole: A secondary response was less intense yet reached its peak sooner, at day 5 versus 15.

As TCR cDNA was made by 5'RACE template switching, a universal primer site and UMIs were added. One entry per CDR3 protein, called by TCRdb with MiXCR from the 5' RACE reads. The sample lists fewer than 400,000 distinct CDR3 sequences, approximately 12% occurring once. There are many counts of this clonotype. No antigen is known for it. Germline CDR1 and CDR2: SGHDN and FVKESK. This CDR3 comprises 16 residues. Unmatched junction bases numbered 8, after V lost 2 bases and J lost 8 bases. This receptor was taken from a man aged 18 to 35 who received the YFV17D yellow fever vaccine. Sample: CD4+ T cells sorted from PBMCs, taken 45 days after the yellow fever booster vaccination. This chain joins TRBV14 and TRBJ2-3, with TRBD1 identical over 12 bases. CDR3 region: CASSQTRGQGARTQYF. In nucleotides, the CDR3 is TGTGCCAGCAGCCAAACTCGGGGACAGGGGGCGCGTACGCAGTATTTT. Looking up the rest from reference TRBV14 and TRBJ2-3 gives the full variable domain: EAGVTQFPSHSVIEKGQTVTLRCDPISGHDNLYWYRRVMGKEIKFLLHFVKESKQDESGMPNNRFLAERTGGTYSTLKVQPAELEDSGVYFCASSQTRGQGARTQYFGPGTRLTVL.